The 14 T cell receptor beta chains below come from one sample, sequenced in a study of post-analysis software for immune sequencing data (dated by TCRdb to 2015 to 2017). The paper's findings and limits, for the study overall: Roughly 5 TRBV segments, including TRBV5-6, TRBV5-1 and TRBV20-1, were significantly more frequent in patients than controls.

Libraries were prepared through PCR. The reads were generated on an Illumina HiSeq 2500. Unique molecular identifiers were incorporated into TCR beta cDNA libraries to reduce PCR and sequencing biases. TCRdb itself trimmed the public reads at Q25 with fastp, ran MiXCR and retained productive beta chains. Entries that share a CDR3 protein sequence are merged under the most common genes and DNA. The sample table contains almost 700,000 distinct CDR3 sequences; only one count was recorded for approximately 60% of them. Together, the top ten hold roughly 10% of the sample. Antigens for these TCRs are unknown. The sample comprised blood. These receptors all stem from a girl aged 2-15 years with multiple sclerosis.

This clonotype was detected a few times. V is TRBV10-3 and J is TRBJ2-7, with D maybe TRBD2 (6 bases). V was cut by 10 bases and J by 4 bases, with 11 bases left in between. The CDR3 is 11 residues long. The germline CDR1 and CDR2 sequences are ENHRY and SYGVKD. In DNA, the CDR3 is TGTGCCACCTCGGGGGAATACGAGCAGTACTTC. This codes for CATSGEYEQYF.

This chain connects TRBV20-1 to TRBJ2-3; D gene unclear. The CDR3 has 10 amino acids. Germline V gives CDR1 DFQATT, CDR2 SNEGSKA (reference sequence). Trimming shortened V by 5 bases and J by 4 bases, and 4 bases separated the two germline ends. In DNA form, the CDR3 reads TGCAGTGCTCCGGCAGATACGCAGTATTTT. The encoded protein is CSAPADTQYF.

The CDR3 here is CASSRDEGPYNEQFF. In nucleotides, the CDR3 is TGTGCCAGCAGCCGGGACGAGGGCCCGTACAATGAGCAGTTCTTC. This chain connects TRBV11-2 to TRBJ2-1; D possibly uses TRBD1 or TRBD2 (5 bases each). The V end lost 5 bases, the J end lost 4 bases, and 15 bases lay between the germline ends. The CDR3 runs 15 residues. CDR1 is SGHAT and CDR2 is FQNNGV in the germline V gene.

The chain couples TRBV6-5 to TRBJ1-2, with 7 bases identical to TRBD1. V was clipped by 6 bases and J by 5 bases; unmatched bases: 6. CDR3 length equals 13 residues. Germline V CDR1 and CDR2: MNHEY, SVGAGI. The CDR3 loop is CASSNQGGYGYTF. Written as DNA, the CDR3 is TGTGCCAGCAGCAATCAGGGGGGATATGGCTACACCTTC.

The chain employs TRBV18 and TRBJ2-3; D gene uncertain. Germline V lookup: CDR1 KGHSH, CDR2 LQKENI. This CDR3 contains 16 residues. Trimming took off 6 bases at V and 3 bases at J, with 19 bases between the two ends. The CDR3 coding sequence is TGTGCCAGCTCGGCGGTGGGTAGTAGCCTGACAGATACGCAGTATTTT. This translates into CASSAVGSSLTDTQYF.

V usage is TRBV20-1 and J usage is TRBJ2-7, with TRBD1 identical over 8 bases. Germline loops: CDR1 DFQATT, CDR2 SNEGSKA (reference sequence). The J segment lost 4 bases and the V segment lost 5 bases, leaving 13 bases of the junction unmatched. The length of the CDR3 is 15 residues. CDR3 sequence reads: CSAESLDRGRYEQYF. CDR3 bases: TGCAGTGCTGAAAGCCTAGACAGGGGAAGATACGAGCAGTACTTC.

The chain employs TRBV7-9 and TRBJ1-2; possible D gene TRBD1, 5 bases. There are 12 residues in the CDR3. Trimming left V 7 bases short and J 8 bases short, with 14 bases between. Per the germline V gene, CDR1 is SEHNR and CDR2 is FQNEAQ (reference sequence). DNA of the CDR3: TGTGCCAGCACTGAGGTTAGGGACGGCTACACCTTC. Its protein product is CASTEVRDGYTF.

Points on this clonotype: Compared with germline, one end of the junction differs, possibly owing to a read error. The V gene is TRBV9, the J gene TRBJ2-3; TRBD1 agrees at 11 bases. The CDR3 covers 18 residues. Looked up from germline, CDR1 is SGDLS and CDR2 is YYNGEE. This CDR3 reads CASSASRTGGIITDTQYF. The CDR3 region has the DNA TGCGCCAGCAGCGCTTCCCGGACAGGGGGCATTATCACAGATACGCAGTATTTT.

Only one count was recorded for this clonotype. The chain links TRBV7-9 to TRBJ1-6; D call uncertain. The germline V and J ends were trimmed by 4 bases and 10 bases, with 11 bases remaining between them. CDR1 and CDR2 (germline): SEHNR, FQNEAQ (reference sequence). This CDR3 has 13 residues. The CDR3 region is CASSSDILSPLHF. The DNA of the CDR3 is TGTGCCAGCAGCTCTGACATCCTCTCACCCCTCCACTTT.

The chain links TRBV12-3 or TRBV12-4 to TRBJ1-1; a possible D gene is TRBD1 (5 bases). The CDR3 consists of 15 residues. V lost 7 bases to trimming and J lost 0 bases, with 15 bases between them. The CDR3 sequence: CASITAPGLNTEAFF. For the CDR3, the DNA is TGTGCCAGCATAACGGCCCCGGGGCTGAACACTGAAGCTTTCTTT.

This chain connects TRBV20-1 to TRBJ2-4; D might be TRBD1 (5 bases). CDR1 and CDR2 from the germline V gene are DFQATT and SNEGSKA (reference sequence). The CDR3 runs to 16 residues. Trimming took 6 bases from V and 6 from J, leaving 24 bases between them. The CDR3 sequence is CSAYINLSQGRNIQYF. The CDR3 coding sequence is TGCAGTGCCTATATCAACCTATCGCAGGGTAGAAACATTCAGTACTTC.

V is TRBV4-3 and J is TRBJ2-5; 12 bases map to TRBD1. After removal of 1 base from V and 6 bases from J, the junction contained 12 bases not matched to a gene. The CDR3 spans 18 residues. Germline-derived CDR1 and CDR2 are LGHNA and YSLEER. CDR3 in DNA: TGCGCCAGCAGCCAAGGGTACGGGACAGGGGGCCGTGGGAAGACCCAGTACTTC. Protein product: CASSQGYGTGGRGKTQYF.

The chain is built from TRBV7-9 and TRBJ2-3, with a weak D call TRBD1 (6 bases). V was cut by 4 bases and J by 3 bases, with 11 bases left in between. Germline lookup yields CDR1 SEHNR and CDR2 FQNEAQ (reference sequence). CDR3 length equals 14 residues. CDR3 sequence reads: CASSSDSRTDTQYF. For the CDR3, the DNA is TGTGCCAGCAGCTCGGACAGCCGTACAGATACGCAGTATTTT.

The chain employs TRBV2 and TRBJ2-1; either TRBD1 or TRBD2 may supply D (5 bases each). The V gene lost 5 bases and the J gene lost 13 bases, with 18 bases spanning the gap. There are 13 residues in the CDR3. Germline lookup yields CDR1 SNHLY and CDR2 FYNNEI. The DNA for the CDR3 is TGTGCCAGCAGTTTCCACTCCGGGACCCACCAGTTCTTC. Translated: CASSFHSGTHQFF.